The 6 T cell receptor beta chains presented below share a single source sample, sequenced in a study of blood T cell repertoires in COVID-19. Sequencing used immunoSEQ multiplex PCR; TCRdb keeps in-frame clones, though not all of them. The sample contains fewer than 80,000 clones, 70% to 90% of which appear only once. The sample comprised peripheral blood. The receptors were sampled from a human donor in a cohort sampled during active COVID-19.

This rearrangement joins TRBV4-2 to TRBJ2-3; TRBD2 aligns across 10 bases. Trimming at V came to 5 bases and at J to 3 bases, leaving 5 bases not matched to a gene. From germline, CDR1 is LGHNA and CDR2 YNFKEQ. The length of the CDR3 is 15 residues. The CDR3 loop reads CASSNGLAATDTQYF. In DNA, the CDR3 is TGTGCCAGCAGCAACGGACTAGCGGCAACAGATACGCAGTATTTT.

The chain combines TRBV10-2 with TRBJ1-5; D is possibly TRBD1 (6 bases). Trimming took 6 bases from V and 5 from J, leaving 11 bases between them. The CDR3 loop spans 13 amino acids. The germline V gene has CDR1 WSHSY and CDR2 SAAADI. CDR3 coding DNA: TGCGCCAGCAGCGCCGGACAGTATCAGCCCCAGCATTTT. The encoded protein is CASSAGQYQPQHF.

The V gene is TRBV27, the J gene TRBJ1-2; 10 bases agree with TRBD1. Germline V gives CDR1 MNHEY, CDR2 SMNVEV (reference sequence). Trimming cost V 5 bases and J 6 bases; bases outside gene matches: 9. The CDR3 covers 15 residues. CDR3 nucleotides: TGTGCCAGCAGTACCCGAATGGGACAGGGGCATGGCTACACCTTC. Protein: CASSTRMGQGHGYTF.

Of note for this clone: Other DNA sequences in the sample encode the same CDR3. The rearrangement links TRBV19 to TRBJ1-2, with 8 bases lining up with TRBD1. The CDR3 has 15 residues. Germline-derived CDR1 and CDR2 are LNHDA and SQIVND (reference sequence). The V gene end was trimmed by 3 bases and the J gene end by 2 bases; junction bases not matched to a gene: 5. The CDR3 DNA is TGTGCCAGTAGTATTTCCCCAGGGGGCAACTATGGCTACACCTTC. Protein: CASSISPGGNYGYTF.

The J gene is TRBJ2-1, the V gene TRBV18; no firm D call. The V gene's germline CDR1 is KGHSH and CDR2 LQKENI. This CDR3 contains 13 residues. Trimming cost V 2 bases and J 4 bases, with 6 bases left between them. CDR3 bases: TGTGCCAGCTCACCAGTACAGTACAATGAGCAGTTCTTC. As protein: CASSPVQYNEQFF.

This rearrangement joins TRBV28 to TRBJ1-1; no firm D call. The CDR3 is 13 residues long. V dropped 5 bases and J dropped 7 bases, with 14 bases sitting between them. The germline V gene encodes CDR1 MDHEN and CDR2 SYDVKM. In nucleotides, the CDR3 is TGTGCCAGCAGTCTCCGGGGTGTTGGTGAAGCTTTCTTT. Encoded protein: CASSLRGVGEAFF.